This TCR beta chain was sequenced during a study of post-analysis software for immune sequencing data. The authors incorporated unique molecular identifiers into the TCR beta cDNA libraries. TCRdb passed the PCR reads through MiXCR, listing each CDR3 protein once. The sample includes roughly 670,000 distinct CDR3 sequences, 55% to 60% of them seen just once. Sequenced sample: blood. The clonotype was recovered from a girl aged 2-10 years with multiple sclerosis.

CDR3 protein: CATSRDRWGQGSRAKNIQYF. CDR3 in DNA: TGTGCCACCAGCAGAGATCGGTGGGGACAGGGCTCTCGGGCCAAAAACATTCAGTACTTC. The V call is TRBV15, the J call TRBJ2-4; TRBD1 aligns across 9 bases. Looked up from germline, CDR1 is LNHNV and CDR2 is YYDKDF (reference sequence). The CDR3 has 20 amino acids. The trim removed 0 bases at V and 1 base at J, leaving 13 bases unmatched.